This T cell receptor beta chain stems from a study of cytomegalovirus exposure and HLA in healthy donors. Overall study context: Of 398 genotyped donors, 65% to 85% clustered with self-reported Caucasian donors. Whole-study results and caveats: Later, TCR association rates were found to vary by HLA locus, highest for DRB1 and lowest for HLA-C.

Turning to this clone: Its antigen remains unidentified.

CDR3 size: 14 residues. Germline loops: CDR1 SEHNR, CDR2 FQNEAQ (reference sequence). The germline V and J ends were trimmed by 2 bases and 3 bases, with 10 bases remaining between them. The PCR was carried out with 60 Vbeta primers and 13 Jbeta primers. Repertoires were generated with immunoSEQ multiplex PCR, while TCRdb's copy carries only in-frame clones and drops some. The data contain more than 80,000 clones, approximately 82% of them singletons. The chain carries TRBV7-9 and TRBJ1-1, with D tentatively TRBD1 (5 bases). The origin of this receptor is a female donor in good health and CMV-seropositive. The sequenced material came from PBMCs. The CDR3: CASSLSLRDTEAFF. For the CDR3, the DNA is TGTGCCAGCAGCTTATCCCTCAGGGACACTGAAGCTTTCTTT.